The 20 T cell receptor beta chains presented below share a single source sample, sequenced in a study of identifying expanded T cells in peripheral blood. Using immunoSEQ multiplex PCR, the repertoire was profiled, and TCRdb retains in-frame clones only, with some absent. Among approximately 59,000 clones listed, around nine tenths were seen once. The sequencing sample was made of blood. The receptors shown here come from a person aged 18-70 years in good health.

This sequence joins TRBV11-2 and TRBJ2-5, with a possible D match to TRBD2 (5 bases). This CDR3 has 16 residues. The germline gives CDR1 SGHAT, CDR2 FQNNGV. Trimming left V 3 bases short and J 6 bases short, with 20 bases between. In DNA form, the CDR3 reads TGTGCCAGCAGCTTGCCTCCCCAAGGAGGTCGGAAGACCCAGTACTTC. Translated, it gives CASSLPPQGGRKTQYF.

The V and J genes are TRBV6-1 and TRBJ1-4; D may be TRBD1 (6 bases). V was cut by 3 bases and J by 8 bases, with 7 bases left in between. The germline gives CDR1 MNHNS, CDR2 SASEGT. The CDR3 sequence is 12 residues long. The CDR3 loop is CASSEQGEKLFF. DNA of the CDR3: TGTGCCAGCAGTGAGCAGGGGGAAAAACTGTTTTTT.

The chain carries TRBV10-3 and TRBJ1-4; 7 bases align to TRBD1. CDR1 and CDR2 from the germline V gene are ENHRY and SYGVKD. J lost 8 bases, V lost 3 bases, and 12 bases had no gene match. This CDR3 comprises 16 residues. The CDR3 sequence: CAISDANRGPVEKLFF. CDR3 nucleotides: TGTGCCATCAGTGACGCAAACAGGGGTCCTGTCGAAAAACTGTTTTTT.

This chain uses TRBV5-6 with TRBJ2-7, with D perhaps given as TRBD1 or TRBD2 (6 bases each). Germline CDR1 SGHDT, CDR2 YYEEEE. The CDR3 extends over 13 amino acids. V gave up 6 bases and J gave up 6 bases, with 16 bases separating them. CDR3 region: CASTGTGGREQYF. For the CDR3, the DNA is TGTGCCAGCACCGGGACTGGGGGCCGCGAGCAGTACTTC.

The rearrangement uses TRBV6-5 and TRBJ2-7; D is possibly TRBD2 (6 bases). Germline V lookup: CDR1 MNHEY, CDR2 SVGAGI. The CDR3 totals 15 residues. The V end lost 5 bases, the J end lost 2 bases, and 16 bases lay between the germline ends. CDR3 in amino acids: CASSITLSGTYEQYF. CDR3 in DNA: TGTGCCAGCAGTATAACACTTAGCGGAACCTACGAGCAGTACTTC.

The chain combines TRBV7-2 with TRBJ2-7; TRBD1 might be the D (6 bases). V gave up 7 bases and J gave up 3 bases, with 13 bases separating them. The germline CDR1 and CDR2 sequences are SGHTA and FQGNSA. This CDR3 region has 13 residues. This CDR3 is CASTMTGNYEQYF. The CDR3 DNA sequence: TGTGCCAGCACCATGACAGGAAACTACGAGCAGTACTTC.

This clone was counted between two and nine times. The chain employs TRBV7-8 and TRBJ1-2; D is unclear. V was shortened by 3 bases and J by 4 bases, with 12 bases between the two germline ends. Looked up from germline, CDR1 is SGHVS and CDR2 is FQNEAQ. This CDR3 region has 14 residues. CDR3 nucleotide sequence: TGTGCCAGCAGCTTGTTCCCTCCCTTCTATGGCTACACCTTC. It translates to CASSLFPPFYGYTF.

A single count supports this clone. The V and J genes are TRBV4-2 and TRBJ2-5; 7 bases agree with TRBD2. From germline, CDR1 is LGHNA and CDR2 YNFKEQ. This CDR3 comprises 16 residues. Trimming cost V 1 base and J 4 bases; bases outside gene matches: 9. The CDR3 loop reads CASSQGEGGVVETQYF. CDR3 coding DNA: TGTGCCAGCAGCCAAGGAGAGGGAGGGGTCGTAGAGACCCAGTACTTC.

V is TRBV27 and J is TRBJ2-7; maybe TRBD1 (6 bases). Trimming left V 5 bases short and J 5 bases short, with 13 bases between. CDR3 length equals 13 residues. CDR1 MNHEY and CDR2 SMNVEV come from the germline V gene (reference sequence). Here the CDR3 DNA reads TGTGCCAGCAGTGCTACAGGGATTGACGAGCAGTACTTC. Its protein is CASSATGIDEQYF.

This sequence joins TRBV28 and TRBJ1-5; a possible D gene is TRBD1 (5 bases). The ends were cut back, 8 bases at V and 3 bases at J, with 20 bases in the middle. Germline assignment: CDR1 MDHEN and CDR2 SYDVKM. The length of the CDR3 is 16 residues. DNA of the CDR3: TGTGCCAGCGACCCTTTCCTTGGAGGGACCAATCAGCCCCAGCATTTT. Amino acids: CASDPFLGGTNQPQHF.

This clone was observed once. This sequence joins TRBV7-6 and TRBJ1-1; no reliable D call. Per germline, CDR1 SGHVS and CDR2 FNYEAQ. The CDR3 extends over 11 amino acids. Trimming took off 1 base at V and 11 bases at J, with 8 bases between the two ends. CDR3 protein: CASSLEEAAFF. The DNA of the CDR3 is TGTGCCAGCAGCTTAGAGGAGGCGGCTTTCTTT.

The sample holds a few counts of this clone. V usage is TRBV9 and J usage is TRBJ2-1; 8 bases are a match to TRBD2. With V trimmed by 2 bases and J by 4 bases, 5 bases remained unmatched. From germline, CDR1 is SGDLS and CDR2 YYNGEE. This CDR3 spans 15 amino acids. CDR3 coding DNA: TGTGCCAGCAGCGTTGGCGGGGGGCCTTACAATGAGCAGTTCTTC. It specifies CASSVGGGPYNEQFF.

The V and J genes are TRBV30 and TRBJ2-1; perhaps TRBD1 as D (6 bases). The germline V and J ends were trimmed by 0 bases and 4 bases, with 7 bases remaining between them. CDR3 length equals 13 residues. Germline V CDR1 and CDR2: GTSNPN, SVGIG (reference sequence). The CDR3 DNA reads TGTGCCTGGAGTGTCGACAGGTACAATGAGCAGTTCTTC. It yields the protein CAWSVDRYNEQFF.

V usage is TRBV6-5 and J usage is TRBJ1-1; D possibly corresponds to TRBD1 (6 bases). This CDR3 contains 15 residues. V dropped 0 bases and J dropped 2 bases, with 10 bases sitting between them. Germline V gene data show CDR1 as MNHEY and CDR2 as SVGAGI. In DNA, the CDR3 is TGTGCCAGCAGTTACTCGTGGGGGCTTAACACTGAAGCTTTCTTT. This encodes CASSYSWGLNTEAFF.

CDR3 nucleotides: TGCGCCAGCAGCCCGTTACTATCGGGGACAGGGAACACCTTC. Amino acid sequence: CASSPLLSGTGNTF. The chain couples TRBV4-3 to TRBJ1-2; 9 bases map to TRBD1. After removal of 4 bases from V and 12 bases from J, the junction contained 12 bases not matched to a gene. From germline, CDR1 is LGHNA and CDR2 YSLEER. This CDR3 comprises 14 residues.

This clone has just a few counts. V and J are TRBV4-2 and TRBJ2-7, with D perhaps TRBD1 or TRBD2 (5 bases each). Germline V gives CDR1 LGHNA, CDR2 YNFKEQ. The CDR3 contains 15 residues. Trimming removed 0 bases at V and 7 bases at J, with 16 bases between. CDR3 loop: CASSQEGDPGVEQYF. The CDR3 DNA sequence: TGTGCCAGCAGCCAAGAGGGGGACCCCGGTGTAGAGCAGTACTTC.

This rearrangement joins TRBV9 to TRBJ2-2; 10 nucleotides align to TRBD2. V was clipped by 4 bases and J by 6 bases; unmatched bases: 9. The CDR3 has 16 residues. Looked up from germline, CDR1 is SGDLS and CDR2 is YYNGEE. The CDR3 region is CASSSQRGGGAGELFF. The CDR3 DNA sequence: TGTGCCAGCAGCTCGCAGCGGGGGGGTGGCGCCGGGGAGCTGTTTTTT.

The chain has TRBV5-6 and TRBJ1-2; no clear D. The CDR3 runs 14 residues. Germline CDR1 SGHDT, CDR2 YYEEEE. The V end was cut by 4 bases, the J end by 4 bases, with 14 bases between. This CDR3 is CASSIYGSGYGYTF. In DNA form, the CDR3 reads TGTGCCAGCAGCATATACGGATCGGGCTATGGCTACACCTTC.

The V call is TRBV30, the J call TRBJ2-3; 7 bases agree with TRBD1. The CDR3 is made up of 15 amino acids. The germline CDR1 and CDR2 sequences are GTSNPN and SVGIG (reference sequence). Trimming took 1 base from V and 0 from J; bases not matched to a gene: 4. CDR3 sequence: CAWSGGGPSTDTQYF. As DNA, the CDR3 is TGTGCCTGGAGTGGAGGGGGCCCGAGCACAGATACGCAGTATTTT.

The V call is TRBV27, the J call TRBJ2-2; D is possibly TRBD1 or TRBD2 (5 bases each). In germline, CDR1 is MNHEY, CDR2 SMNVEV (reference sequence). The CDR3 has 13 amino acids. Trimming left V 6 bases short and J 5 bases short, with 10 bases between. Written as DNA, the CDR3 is TGTGCCAGCAGGTTTTGGGGGACCGGGGAGCTGTTTTTT. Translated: CASRFWGTGELFF.